The 25 T cell receptor beta chains reported below all come from one sample, sequenced in a study of T cells in tuberculosis. The method was immunoSEQ multiplex PCR; TCRdb's version includes in-frame clones alone and lacks a portion of them. Of roughly 35,000 clones in the sample, 92% are singletons; the top ten hold 6.5% to 8.5%. The time point here: new active TB diagnosis, blood taken before or within 7 days of starting treatment. Specimen: PBMCs, collected at tuberculosis diagnosis. All receptors derive from an adult with tuberculosis. Some clones in this sample may be carry-over from other donors' samples.

The chain couples TRBV19 to TRBJ1-5; maybe TRBD1 (6 bases). The V end was cut by 4 bases, the J end by 6 bases, with 16 bases between. Germline CDR1 reads LNHDA; CDR2 reads SQIVND (reference sequence). The CDR3 extends over 15 amino acids. Here the CDR3 DNA reads TGTGCCAGTAGTAGGCGACAGGCAGCGTCTCAGCCCCAGCATTTT. It encodes CASSRRQAASQPQHF.

The CDR3 nucleotides are TGTGCCAGCAGCTTAAAGGCGGGTTTGAACACTGAAGCTTTCTTT. It specifies CASSLKAGLNTEAFF. The chain links TRBV11-2 to TRBJ1-1; D ambiguous. From germline, CDR1 is SGHAT and CDR2 FQNNGV. V gave up 2 bases and J gave up 0 bases, with 10 bases separating them. The CDR3 contains 15 residues. Together with reference TRBV11-2 and TRBJ1-1, the CDR3 gives the full variable domain: EAGVAQSPRYKIIEKRQSVAFWCNPISGHATLYWYQQILGQGPKLLIQFQNNGVVDDSQLPKDRFSAERLKGVDSTLKIQPAKLEDSAVYLCASSLKAGLNTEAFFGQGTRLTVV.

This clone showed up just once. V usage is TRBV29-1 and J usage is TRBJ1-2, with D tentatively TRBD1 (6 bases). The CDR3 runs 12 residues. The germline CDR1 and CDR2 sequences are SQVTM and ANQGSEA. V lost 6 bases to trimming and J lost 7 bases, with 15 bases between them. In DNA, the CDR3 is TGCAGCGTGAACAGGGCCGGGGTTGGCTACACCTTC. It yields the protein CSVNRAGVGYTF.

The V call is TRBV2, the J call TRBJ2-6, with 8 positions matching TRBD1. With 5 bases clipped from V and 4 bases from J, the junction kept 16 bases outside the gene matches. The CDR3 spans 19 residues. CDR1 and CDR2 from the germline V gene are SNHLY and FYNNEI. CDR3 bases: TGTGCCAGCAGTCCGACTGACAGGGGTCGTTCGAGGGGGGCCAACGTCCTGACTTTC. Translation: CASSPTDRGRSRGANVLTF.

V and J are TRBV10-1 and TRBJ2-1, with 7 bases aligning to TRBD2. The germline gives CDR1 WNHNN, CDR2 SYGVQD (reference sequence). J was trimmed by 15 bases and V by 6 bases; bases with no gene match: 11. The CDR3 covers 12 residues. The CDR3 sequence is CASSYQRGLMFF. The CDR3, as DNA: TGCGCCAGCAGCTATCAGCGGGGTCTCATGTTCTTC.

The rearrangement links TRBV6-5 to TRBJ1-3; TRBD1 might be the D (5 bases). CDR1 is MNHEY and CDR2 is SVGAGI in the germline V gene. The CDR3 loop spans 16 amino acids. Trimming shortened V by 0 bases and J by 4 bases, and 13 bases separated the two germline ends. CDR3 amino acids: CASSYSGGALGNTIYF. The CDR3 DNA sequence: TGTGCCAGCAGTTACTCGGGCGGGGCACTCGGAAACACCATATATTTT.

The chain carries TRBV20-1 and TRBJ2-7; the D is unclear. Trimming shortened V by 3 bases and J by 4 bases, and 7 bases separated the two germline ends. CDR1 is DFQATT, CDR2 SNEGSKA, per germline (reference sequence). The length of the CDR3 is 11 residues. This chain's CDR3 is CSASRSYEQYF. CDR3 in DNA: TGCAGTGCTAGTCGGAGTTACGAGCAGTACTTC.

This CDR3 reads CASSYGARTKNTEAFF. CDR3 sequence (DNA): TGCGCCAGCAGCTATGGGGCCCGGACAAAAAACACTGAAGCTTTCTTT. The chain couples TRBV5-1 to TRBJ1-1; possibly TRBD1 for D (5 bases). V was clipped by 3 bases and J by 2 bases, with 17 bases between them. From germline, CDR1 is SGHRS and CDR2 YFSETQ. This CDR3 has 16 residues.

The rearrangement joins TRBV15 to TRBJ2-3; D perhaps matches TRBD1 (5 bases). Germline assignment: CDR1 LNHNV and CDR2 YYDKDF (reference sequence). V lost 0 bases to trimming and J lost 1 base, with 20 bases between them. The CDR3 covers 19 residues. CDR3 amino acids: CATSRDTPDSAYRTDTQYF. In DNA, the CDR3 is TGTGCCACCAGCAGAGACACCCCAGACAGTGCTTATCGCACAGATACGCAGTATTTT.

This clone was counted a single time. The chain couples TRBV11-1 to TRBJ1-1, with D perhaps TRBD1 (5 bases). V was trimmed by 4 bases and J by 0 bases, leaving 9 bases between them. Germline CDR1 reads SGHAT; CDR2 reads FQDESV (reference sequence). This CDR3 is built from 14 residues. The DNA of the CDR3 is TGTGCCAGCAGCTCTGGGGGGTTGAACACTGAAGCTTTCTTT. It yields the protein CASSSGGLNTEAFF.

This chain connects TRBV15 to TRBJ2-2, with D maybe TRBD1 (7 bases). The V and J ends lost 7 bases and 0 bases respectively, with 15 bases between them. This CDR3 comprises 16 residues. CDR1 is LNHNV, CDR2 YYDKDF, per germline (reference sequence). The CDR3 reads CATTPGRGANTGELFF. DNA for the CDR3: TGTGCCACCACTCCTGGCAGGGGGGCGAACACCGGGGAGCTGTTTTTT. Together with reference TRBV15 and TRBJ2-2, the CDR3 gives the full variable domain: DAMVIQNPRYQVTQFGKPVTLSCSQTLNHNVMYWYQQKSSQAPKLLFHYYDKDFNNEADTPDNFQSRRPNTSFCFLDIRSPGLGDTAMYLCATTPGRGANTGELFFGEGSRLTVL.

V is TRBV10-2 and J is TRBJ2-1; 7 positions agree with TRBD1. There are 13 residues in the CDR3. The junction had 10 bases not matched to a gene; V was cut back by 7 bases and J by 10 bases. The germline V gene encodes CDR1 WSHSY and CDR2 SAAADI. The CDR3 bases are TGCGCCAGCACCAGACAGGGTGGGTACGAGCAGTTCTTC. This translates into CASTRQGGYEQFF.

The J gene is TRBJ2-1, the V gene TRBV13; TRBD2 is a possible D gene (7 bases). In germline, CDR1 is PRHDT, CDR2 FYEKMQ (reference sequence). The CDR3 covers 14 residues. Trimming took 3 bases from V and 4 from J, leaving 10 bases between them. This CDR3 is CASSFRGAYNEQFF. The CDR3 nucleotides read TGTGCCAGCAGCTTCCGGGGGGCTTACAATGAGCAGTTCTTC. The full variable domain, completed using reference TRBV13 and TRBJ2-1, is AAGVIQSPRHLIKEKRETATLKCYPIPRHDTVYWYQQGPGQDPQFLISFYEKMQSDKGSIPDRFSAQQFSDYHSELNMSSLELGDSALYFCASSFRGAYNEQFFGPGTRLTVL.

The V call is TRBV5-1, the J call TRBJ2-2, with a tentative D call TRBD2 (5 bases). This CDR3 spans 15 amino acids. Between the trimmed V and J ends, which lost 4 bases and 2 bases, there was a span of 12 bases. Per germline, CDR1 SGHRS and CDR2 YFSETQ. The CDR3 region has the DNA TGCGCCAGCAGCGATTATACTAGAAACACCGGGGAGCTGTTTTTT. This sequence encodes CASSDYTRNTGELFF. The full variable domain, in which reference TRBV5-1 and TRBJ2-2 provide the parts outside the CDR3, is KAGVTQTPRYLIKTRGQQVTLSCSPISGHRSVSWYQQTPGQGLQFLFEYFSETQRNKGNFPGRFSGRQFSNSRSEMNVSTLELGDSALYLCASSDYTRNTGELFFGEGSRLTVL.

DNA of the CDR3: TGTGCCAGCAGCTTGGAGCCTCCGGGGAGGTTTGGGGCCAACGTCCTGACTTTC. It is translated as CASSLEPPGRFGANVLTF. The chain links TRBV5-5 to TRBJ2-6; D perhaps matches TRBD2 (6 bases). CDR1 SGHKS and CDR2 YYEKEE come from the germline V gene (reference sequence). Trimming shortened V by 0 bases and J by 3 bases, and 16 bases separated the two germline ends. This CDR3 is built from 18 residues.

The chain is built from TRBV19 and TRBJ1-2; D is unresolved. CDR3 length: 11 amino acids. Per germline, CDR1 LNHDA and CDR2 SQIVND (reference sequence). With 3 bases removed from V and 8 bases from J, the gap between germline ends came to 7 bases. The chain's CDR3 is CASSISGGYTF. CDR3 nucleotides: TGTGCCAGTAGTATTTCTGGCGGCTACACCTTC.

CDR3 region: CASSLGGATYEQYF. Written as DNA, the CDR3 is TGTGCCAGCAGCTTAGGCGGGGCAACCTACGAGCAGTACTTC. The chain carries TRBV7-9 and TRBJ2-7; perhaps TRBD2 as D (6 bases). This CDR3 has 14 amino acids. Germline V gene sequence: CDR1 SEHNR, CDR2 FQNEAQ (reference sequence). Trimming removed 1 base at V and 2 bases at J, with 9 bases between. Filled out from reference TRBV7-9 and TRBJ2-7, the complete variable domain reads DTGVSQNPRHKITKRGQNVTFRCDPISEHNRLYWYRQTLGQGPEFLTYFQNEAQLEKSRLLSDRFSAERPKGSFSTLEIQRTEQGDSAMYLCASSLGGATYEQYFGPGTRLTVT.

The rearrangement uses TRBV4-1 and TRBJ2-7; D may be TRBD1 (5 bases). Deletions cut 1 base from V and 1 base from J, with 11 bases between. The germline CDR1 and CDR2 sequences are MGHRA and YSYEKL. This CDR3 is 15 amino acids long. The CDR3 reads CASSQGVTASYEQYF. CDR3 nucleotides: TGCGCCAGCAGCCAAGGGGTGACAGCGTCCTACGAGCAGTACTTC.

This chain uses TRBV7-6 with TRBJ2-7, with a weak D call TRBD1 (6 bases). V lost 2 bases, J lost 4 bases, and 18 bases lay in between. CDR3 length equals 16 residues. Per the germline V gene, CDR1 is SGHVS and CDR2 is FNYEAQ. CDR3 region: CASSLTQGTNRYEQYF. As DNA, the CDR3 is TGTGCCAGCAGCTTAACCCAAGGGACAAACCGATACGAGCAGTACTTC.

This clone was observed once. The chain joins TRBV7-6 to TRBJ2-3; 10 nucleotides agree with TRBD2. V lost 1 base, J lost 2 bases, and 9 bases stayed unmatched. Germline lookup yields CDR1 SGHVS and CDR2 FNYEAQ. The CDR3 length is 18 residues. DNA of the CDR3: TGTGCCAGCAGCTTAGGCCTAGCGGGGGCGATATACACAGATACGCAGTATTTT. Its protein is CASSLGLAGAIYTDTQYF.

Here the CDR3 DNA reads TGTGCCAGCTCACCACTTCCCCCTAACGAGCAGTACTTC. As protein: CASSPLPPNEQYF. V is TRBV18 and J is TRBJ2-7, with D uncertain. The germline V gene encodes CDR1 KGHSH and CDR2 LQKENI. Trimming removed 1 base from V and 5 bases from J, with 9 bases in between. This CDR3 spans 13 amino acids. The whole variable domain, remainder taken from reference TRBV18 and TRBJ2-7, is NAGVMQNPRHLVRRRGQEARLRCSPMKGHSHVYWYRQLPEEGLKFMVYLQKENIIDESGMPKERFSAEFPKEGPSILRIQQVVRGDSAAYFCASSPLPPNEQYFGPGTRLTVT.

The chain is built from TRBV5-1 and TRBJ2-1, with a tentative D call TRBD2 (7 bases). CDR3 size: 15 residues. Germline values: CDR1 SGHRS, CDR2 YFSETQ. The V end lost 6 bases, the J end lost 1 base, and 14 bases lay between the germline ends. The CDR3 spells CASTSGGASYNEQFF. The CDR3 DNA follows: TGCGCCAGCACGTCGGGGGGCGCGTCCTACAATGAGCAGTTCTTC.

The chain combines TRBV11-2 with TRBJ2-2; possible D gene TRBD1, 5 bases. The CDR3 has 14 amino acids. CDR1 is SGHAT and CDR2 is FQNNGV in the germline V gene. Trimming cost V 5 bases and J 6 bases, with 13 bases left between them. The CDR3 protein is CASSVIGAAGELFF. DNA of the CDR3: TGTGCCAGCAGCGTTATAGGGGCGGCCGGGGAGCTGTTTTTT.

The chain couples TRBV6-1 to TRBJ1-5; TRBD1 aligns across 7 bases. The CDR3 sequence is 16 residues long. From germline, CDR1 is MNHNS and CDR2 SASEGT. V lost 3 bases and J lost 1; bases outside the gene matches: 6. The CDR3, as DNA: TGTGCCAGCAGTGACAGGGCAGGGGGAAGCAATCAGCCCCAGCATTTT. Residues: CASSDRAGGSNQPQHF.

The chain has TRBV10-3 and TRBJ1-6, with a possible D match to TRBD1 (6 bases). Trimming cost V 7 bases and J 9 bases, with 19 bases left between them. Looked up from germline, CDR1 is ENHRY and CDR2 is SYGVKD. The CDR3 spans 15 residues. The CDR3 nucleotides are TGTGCCATCACCGATTCTACAGGGAGCGGTTCACCCCTCCACTTT. Protein sequence: CAITDSTGSGSPLHF.